This T cell receptor (beta chain) was captured by sequencing in a study of blood T cell repertoires in COVID-19. Study details: PBMCs, B-cell-depleted T cells, or T cells provided the cDNA or gDNA that made up the material.

Germline V gene sequence: CDR1 MNHEY, CDR2 SMNVEV (reference sequence). V shed 3 bases and J shed 7 bases, with 13 bases lying between them. This CDR3 spans 13 amino acids. The repertoire was sequenced with immunoSEQ multiplex PCR; TCRdb's copy has only in-frame clones and lacks some. The sample has about 140,000 clones; 84% are singletons. Study members were between about 18 and 100 years old and lived in over 20 US regions. Sequencing was done on a sample of PBMCs or T cells enriched from blood (not recorded which). The rearrangement joins TRBV27 to TRBJ2-7; tentatively, D is TRBD2 (5 bases). The TCR comes from a man in his forties or fifties with acute COVID-19. This CDR3 is CASSFIPGGEQYF. The CDR3 nucleotides read TGTGCCAGCAGTTTTATCCCGGGCGGGGAGCAGTACTTC.